This TCR beta chain emerged from a study of control samples from healthy donors and cancer patients (dated by TCRdb to 2020 to 2021). Library prep was done by the immunoSEQ multiplex PCR assay. Entries here come from immuneACCESS through TCRdb and include only in-frame sequences with V and J called. Some clones fail to appear in such tables; in the studies checked, an unresolved V gene covers under half of the shortfall, and the cause of the remainder is unknown. The sample has under 70,000 clones on record, 88% of them singletons. The ten biggest clones cover roughly 3.8% of the sample. As for this clone: Its recognized antigen is unknown. One base away there is no much larger clone; base qualities are not given.

Relative to germline, V is missing 4 bases and J is missing 2 bases, with 12 bases of the junction outside any gene match. The CDR3 spans 18 residues, from the cysteine through the phenylalanine. This entry keeps only the CDR3 DNA: 54 bases, framed from base 1. CDR1 is given as SGHRS and CDR2 as YFSETQ, both from the germline V gene. The receptor was isolated from a man in his fifties in good health. Input material: blood. Rearrangement joined TRBV5-1 to TRBJ2-3, with 11 bases aligning to TRBD1. For the CDR3, the sequence is CASSQGQGARSYTDTQYF. The DNA sequence follows: TGCGCCAGCAGCCAAGGACAGGGGGCGAGATCATACACAGATACGCAGTATTTT.